The 9 T cell receptor beta chains below come from one sample, sequenced in a study of T-cell reconstitution after alpha-beta-depleted transplantation in children (TCRdb year 2016). Library preparation was by PCR. TCRdb shows the sequencer as Illumina HiSeq 2500. TCR library preparation used molecular barcoding, with unique molecular identifiers applied to normalize quantification of the TCRbeta repertoire. TCRdb itself trimmed the public reads at Q25 with fastp, ran MiXCR and retained productive beta chains. Identical CDR3 proteins give one entry, which carries the most common genes and DNA. A total of about 500,000 distinct CDR3 sequences appear in this sample, about an eighth of them only once. The ten largest clones add up to 14% of the sample. Read against the paper, the sample's treatment or condition label means: allogeneic hematopoietic cell transplantation with graft depleted of TCRalphabeta T cells and CD19 B cells.

The sample in question was PBMCs, mostly from graft donor cells, obtained 180 days after TCRalphabeta/CD19-depleted stem cell transplant. The receptor set was obtained from a female patient aged 2-15 years who had a stem cell transplant for aplastic anemia, so the T cells may come from the graft donor.

This clonotype was detected only a few times. The chain links TRBV20-1 to TRBJ2-1; no reliable D call. The germline CDR1 and CDR2 sequences are DFQATT and SNEGSKA (reference sequence). The CDR3 is 13 residues long. V was shortened by 2 bases and J by 5 bases, with 10 bases between the two germline ends. CDR3 nucleotide sequence: TGCAGTGCTAGACGCGAGGCCGACAATGAGCAGTTCTTC. Protein: CSARREADNEQFF.

This clonotype was recorded a few times. The gene calls are TRBV20-1 and TRBJ1-1; D is possibly TRBD1 (6 bases). The CDR3 loop spans 13 amino acids. V lost 7 bases, J lost 1 base, and 13 bases lay in between. The germline CDR1 and CDR2 sequences are DFQATT and SNEGSKA (reference sequence). The CDR3 here is CSGRTEGNTEAFF. The CDR3 nucleotides read TGCAGTGGCCGGACAGAGGGGAACACTGAAGCTTTCTTT.

This chain connects TRBV6-1 to TRBJ1-5; TRBD1 matches at 9 bases. Germline V gene sequence: CDR1 MNHNS, CDR2 SASEGT. Trimming at V came to 6 bases and at J to 0 bases, leaving 6 bases not matched to a gene. The CDR3 sequence is 16 residues long. CDR3 protein: CASRTGGLYSNQPQHF. The CDR3 DNA reads as TGTGCCAGCAGAACAGGGGGCCTTTATAGCAATCAGCCCCAGCATTTT.

This clonotype was seen ten or more times. The J gene is TRBJ2-7, the V gene TRBV11-2, with 7 bases lining up with TRBD1. J was trimmed by 3 bases and V by 2 bases; bases with no gene match: 13. Germline V CDR1 and CDR2: SGHAT, FQNNGV. The CDR3 consists of 17 residues. CDR3 nucleotides: TGTGCCAGCAGCTTAATCCAGGGGGTGCTAAAGGGCTACGAGCAGTACTTC. This sequence encodes CASSLIQGVLKGYEQYF.

This clonotype appeared a few times. The chain carries TRBV24-1 and TRBJ2-1, with a possible D match to TRBD1 (6 bases). Germline V CDR1 and CDR2: KGHDR, SFDVKD. This CDR3 region has 16 residues. V was trimmed by 0 bases and J by 8 bases, leaving 16 bases between them. The CDR3, as DNA: TGTGCCACCAGTGATTTGCAAGCCGCAGGGGCCGATGAGCAGTTCTTC. Protein product: CATSDLQAAGADEQFF.

CDR3 in DNA: TGTGCCAGCCCGTCGAGGCAGGCCCCCAAAAACATTCAGTACTTC. Protein sequence: CASPSRQAPKNIQYF. The chain recombines TRBV21-1 with TRBJ2-4; the D call in the table, TRBD2, was not verified against the DNA. TRBV21-1 is shown as a pseudogene. There are 15 residues in the CDR3.

This clonotype showed up just a few times. The chain carries TRBV11-2 and TRBJ2-7; a weak D match, TRBD1 (5 bases). This CDR3 region has 17 residues. The germline V and J ends were trimmed by 3 bases and 1 base, with 19 bases remaining between them. Looked up from germline, CDR1 is SGHAT and CDR2 is FQNNGV. The CDR3 nucleotides read TGTGCCAGCAGCTTGGGGCGAGAGGCGGTCCTTTCCTACGAGCAGTACGTC. It translates to CASSLGREAVLSYEQYV.

This clonotype was recorded a few times. The CDR3 sequence is CASSEGFQPQHF. The CDR3 nucleotides read TGTGCCAGCAGTGAGGGGTTTCAGCCCCAGCATTTT. The chain recombines TRBV2 with TRBJ1-5; D unresolved. Trimming stripped 3 bases from V and 6 bases from J, with 6 bases between. This CDR3 spans 12 amino acids. Germline lookup yields CDR1 SNHLY and CDR2 FYNNEI.

This clonotype was found a few times. The germline gene is not matched at one end of the junction; a read error may be the cause. The chain uses TRBV3-1 and TRBJ2-1; possibly TRBD1 for D (6 bases). Per the germline V gene, CDR1 is LGHDT and CDR2 is YNNKEL (reference sequence). The length of the CDR3 is 18 residues. CDR3 sequence (DNA): TGTGCCTGCAGCCAAGACCAATGGGGGCCGCTACTCTACAATGAGCAGTTCTTC. It specifies CACSQDQWGPLLYNEQFF.